A selection of T cell receptor beta chains follows, all from one sample in a study of blood T cell repertoires in COVID-19. The protocol was immunoSEQ multiplex PCR, while the TCRdb copy is restricted to in-frame clones and leaves out a portion. Of tens of thousands of clones in the sample, roughly 79% are singletons; the top ten hold around a sixth. What was sequenced was peripheral blood. The receptor source for this set is a human donor in a cohort sampled during active COVID-19. Both conserved end residues are part of each CDR3. D genes are given only for firm matches. Expanded clones are given a class, and other clones once, few, many or no size at all.

J gene,V gene,D gene,clone size,CDR3 DNA,CDR3 protein
TRBJ2-5,TRBV5-1,TRBD2,few,TGCGCCAGCAGCCCCCTAGCGGGGGGGCAAGAGACCCAGTACTTC,CASSPLAGGQETQYF
TRBJ1-4,TRBV6-1,.,.,TGTGCCAGCAGTGACCTCGCCGGGGCTAATGAAAAACTGTTTTTT,CASSDLAGANEKLFF
TRBJ2-5,TRBV6-2/TRBV6-3,TRBD2,.,TGTGCCAGCAGTTACCCTTCAGCGGGAGGGCCACGAGAGACCCAGTACTTC,CASSYPSAGGPRETQYF
TRBJ2-3,TRBV2,TRBD2,.,TGTGCCAGCAGTGACCCTCACGGGACTAGCGGGGGGGCAGGCACAGATACGCAGTATTTT,CASSDPHGTSGGAGTDTQYF
TRBJ1-1,TRBV5-1,.,.,TGCGCCAGCAGCTTGGATTTGGGAGGAGGCACTGAAGCTTTCTTT,CASSLDLGGGTEAFF
TRBJ2-6,TRBV24-1,TRBD1,.,TGTGCCACCAGTCAGGGGGGGACAGGGGGCCCTGGGGCCAACGTCCTGACTTTC,CATSQGGTGGPGANVLTF
TRBJ2-2,TRBV27,TRBD1,.,TGTGCCAGCAGTCCCATGACAGGGTCCCGGGAGCTGTTTTTT,CASSPMTGSRELFF
TRBJ2-5,TRBV11-3,.,few,TGTGCCAGCAGCCCCCGAAGAGCGCGGGAGACCCAGTACTTC,CASSPRRARETQYF
TRBJ2-4,TRBV18,.,few,TGTGCCAGCTCTCTGTACAGGGAGGCCAAAAACATTCAGTACTTC,CASSLYREAKNIQYF
TRBJ1-1,TRBV29-1,.,.,TGCAGCGTTACCAGGCAGAACACTGAAGCTTTCTTT,CSVTRQNTEAFF
TRBJ2-1,TRBV28,TRBD2,many,TGTGCCAGCAGTTTGACTAGCGAGGAGTTCTTC,CASSLTSEEFF
TRBJ1-1,TRBV19,.,.,TGTGCCAGTAGTCCAAAAGGGGCTGAAGCTTTCTTT,CASSPKGAEAFF